Below, one T cell receptor beta chain is given with its context. CDR3 length: 16 residues. V dropped 4 bases and J dropped 8; count of bases not matched to a gene: 8. Per germline, CDR1 SGHDT and CDR2 YYEEEE. The entry originates in a study of cytomegalovirus exposure and HLA in healthy donors. PCR involved 60 Vbeta and 13 Jbeta primers. The protocol was immunoSEQ multiplex PCR, while the TCRdb copy is restricted to in-frame clones and leaves out a portion. The sample contains approximately 130,000 clones, more than 65% of which appear only once. The sample comprised PBMCs. The chain has TRBV5-6 and TRBJ1-6; TRBD1 aligns across 11 bases. The sequence was collected from a woman in her late teens or twenties in good health and CMV-seronegative. The CDR3 DNA sequence: TGTGCCAGCAGCGGCGGGACAGGGGGTCGGGATTCACCCCTCCACTTT. It specifies CASSGGTGGRDSPLHF.